This T cell receptor (beta chain) was sequenced for a study of T-cell memory formation after mild COVID-19. Study-level findings and limits: The authors left the SARS-CoV-2 specificity of second-wave clones peaking on day 37 unconfirmed. Cross-reactive memory appears to have joined, as suggested by some responding clones showing up in pre-infection memory.

Looked up from germline, CDR1 is LGHNA and CDR2 is YSLEER. The length of the CDR3 is 15 residues. The V end lost 0 bases, the J end lost 2 bases, and 8 bases lay between the germline ends. The authors produced TCR alpha and TCR beta cDNA libraries with sample barcodes and UMIs by 5'RACE using constant-segment primers. TCRdb recomputed calls from the 5' RACE reads with MiXCR, one row per CDR3 protein. The sample yields roughly 120,000 distinct CDR3 sequences, about a sixth seen once. This clonotype was seen only a few times. Its antigen remains unknown. Sequencing was carried out using PBMCs or a T cell subset sorted from them (not recorded which). This clonotype was sampled from an adult woman who had mild COVID-19 (a few samples of this study predate the infection). Cell type and time point are not known. V and J are TRBV4-3 and TRBJ2-1; D not certain. CDR3 DNA: TGCGCCAGCAGCCAAGATAATACAGCCTACAATGAGCAGTTCTTC. It translates to CASSQDNTAYNEQFF.